This passage covers 4 T cell receptor beta chains from one sample sequenced in a study of T cell responses to AZD1222 COVID-19 vaccine. Here immunoSEQ multiplex PCR was the method, and the copy in TCRdb shows in-frame clones only, minus some. The data show 120,000 or so clones, about 90% seen once. Sequencing was performed on peripheral blood, taken on day 0 of MenACWY control vaccination. The receptors stem from an adult in good health.

The V call is TRBV5-6, the J call TRBJ2-7, with D perhaps matching TRBD1 (5 bases). This CDR3 is 13 amino acids long. In germline, CDR1 is SGHDT, CDR2 YYEEEE. V was cut by 1 base and J by 2 bases, with 7 bases left in between. The CDR3 DNA reads TGTGCCAGCAGCTTGTTAGGGGCCTACGAGCAGTACTTC. Residues: CASSLLGAYEQYF. Based on the CDR3 plus reference TRBV5-6 and TRBJ2-7, the full variable domain is DAGVTQSPTHLIKTRGQQVTLRCSPKSGHDTVSWYQQALGQGPQFIFQYYEEEERQRGNFPDRFSGHQFPNYSSELNVNALLLGDSALYLCASSLLGAYEQYFGPGTRLTVT.

CDR3 protein: CASSTRRNEQFF. In DNA form, the CDR3 reads TGTGCCAGCAGCACCCGGAGGAATGAGCAGTTCTTC. The chain links TRBV9 to TRBJ2-1; D may be TRBD2 (5 bases). Germline lookup yields CDR1 SGDLS and CDR2 YYNGEE. Trimming pared 4 bases from V and 7 bases from J, leaving 9 bases between. This CDR3 comprises 12 residues.

The chain uses TRBV6-5 and TRBJ1-1; D may be TRBD1 (6 bases). The CDR3 is 13 amino acids. From germline, CDR1 is MNHEY and CDR2 SVGAGI. The V end was cut by 0 bases, the J end by 5 bases, with 7 bases between. The CDR3 DNA sequence: TGTGCCAGCAGTTACTCGACAGGAACTGAAGCTTTCTTT. Amino acids: CASSYSTGTEAFF.

J is TRBJ2-3 and V is TRBV6-6; TRBD2 matches at 9 bases. Germline values: CDR1 MNHNY, CDR2 SVGAGI (reference sequence). CDR3 length equals 15 residues. J gave up 2 bases and V 7 bases, and 7 bases lay outside the gene matches. The chain's CDR3 is CASTGSGGFTDTQYF. In DNA form, the CDR3 reads TGTGCCAGCACGGGGAGCGGGGGGTTCACAGATACGCAGTATTTT.